This entry lists 7 T cell receptor beta chains sequenced from one sample in a study of blood T cells in healthy people across ages. Together with a sample-barcoded 5' primer, a J-beta primer mix was included in a second PCR lasting roughly 7 to 11 cycles. Via MiXCR, TCRdb re-called the 5' RACE reads, giving one row per CDR3 protein. The sample carries roughly 800,000 distinct CDR3 sequences, about 37% recorded once. Sample: blood. Every receptor here comes from a young man in good health.

V is TRBV20-1 and J is TRBJ1-5; D remains unclear. The CDR3 consists of 13 residues. CDR1 DFQATT and CDR2 SNEGSKA come from the germline V gene (reference sequence). Deletions cut 1 base from V and 5 bases from J, with 9 bases between. The CDR3 DNA sequence: TGCAGTGCTAGAGTAAGGGTGGATCAGCCCCAGCATTTT. Amino acid sequence: CSARVRVDQPQHF.

This clonotype was counted many times. The chain combines TRBV7-8 with TRBJ2-5, with D maybe TRBD2 (5 bases). V dropped 5 bases and J dropped 0 bases, with 10 bases sitting between them. Germline lookup yields CDR1 SGHVS and CDR2 FQNEAQ. This CDR3 comprises 14 residues. In DNA, the CDR3 is TGTGCCAGCAGCAACCGGGGTAACCAAGAGACCCAGTACTTC. Translated: CASSNRGNQETQYF.

The sample holds a few counts of this clonotype. This chain connects TRBV12-3 or TRBV12-4 to TRBJ2-1; TRBD2 is a possible D gene (6 bases). The CDR3 runs to 13 residues. With 7 bases removed from V and 9 bases from J, the gap between germline ends came to 16 bases. The CDR3 DNA reads TGTGCCAGCACCCCGGGGGTCAGTTTTGAGCAGTTCTTC. It yields the protein CASTPGVSFEQFF.

This chain joins TRBV27 and TRBJ1-4; D not certain. The germline gives CDR1 MNHEY, CDR2 SMNVEV (reference sequence). CDR3 length equals 14 residues. V dropped 3 bases and J dropped 6 bases, with 11 bases sitting between them. As DNA, the CDR3 is TGTGCCAGCAGTTTTAATACGAGGGATGAAAAACTGTTTTTT. It encodes CASSFNTRDEKLFF. Drawing the rest from reference TRBV27 and TRBJ1-4, the complete variable domain is EAQVTQNPRYLITVTGKKLTVTCSQNMNHEYMSWYRQDPGLGLRQIYYSMNVEVTDKGDVPEGYKVSRKEKRNFPLILESPSPNQTSLYFCASSFNTRDEKLFFGSGTQLSVL.

This clonotype was counted at least ten times. The chain joins TRBV5-6 to TRBJ2-3; the D call may be TRBD1 or TRBD2 (5 bases each). CDR1 and CDR2 (germline): SGHDT, YYEEEE. The CDR3 spans 15 residues. Deletions cut 6 bases from V and 2 bases from J, with 16 bases between. CDR3 nucleotides: TGTGCCAGCACCGCTTCAAGGGGACCCACAGATACGCAGTATTTT. Translating gives CASTASRGPTDTQYF.

The chain recombines TRBV7-9 with TRBJ2-7; D unresolved. Germline-derived CDR1 and CDR2 are SEHNR and FQNEAQ (reference sequence). The CDR3 is 12 amino acids. Trimming took off 0 bases at V and 7 bases at J, with 7 bases between the two ends. The CDR3 reads CASSLAQPEQYF. DNA for the CDR3: TGTGCCAGCAGCTTAGCACAGCCAGAGCAGTACTTC.

The chain couples TRBV4-1 to TRBJ2-7; D is unclear. Germline V lookup: CDR1 MGHRA, CDR2 YSYEKL. V was cut by 0 bases and J by 7 bases, with 13 bases left in between. The CDR3 runs to 14 residues. The CDR3 DNA sequence: TGCGCCAGCAGCCAAGATAACGGCTACAATGAGCAGTACTTC. Residues: CASSQDNGYNEQYF.